The 30 T cell receptor beta chains presented below share a single source sample, sequenced in a study of cytomegalovirus exposure and HLA in healthy donors. TCRdb's table, derived via immunoSEQ multiplex PCR, lists solely in-frame clones and lacks some. The profile shows tens of thousands of clones, around 97% of them singletons. The sequencing input was PBMCs. These receptors came from a woman aged 18-30 years in good health and CMV-seropositive.

This clone showed up just once. The V and J genes are TRBV6-1 and TRBJ1-2, with 9 bases matching TRBD1. The CDR3 has 15 residues. V shed 6 bases and J 0 bases; nucleotides not matched to a gene: 5. In germline, CDR1 is MNHNS, CDR2 SASEGT. The DNA of the CDR3 is TGTGCCAGCAGGCGAGACAGGGGGTCTAACTATGGCTACACCTTC. Amino acid sequence: CASRRDRGSNYGYTF.

The rearrangement links TRBV5-1 to TRBJ2-1; TRBD2 matches at 8 bases. Trimming cost V 0 bases and J 4 bases; bases outside gene matches: 3. Germline CDR1 and CDR2: SGHRS and YFSETQ. There are 15 residues in the CDR3. CDR3: CASSLGGTSYNEQFF. CDR3 in DNA: TGCGCCAGCAGCTTGGGCGGGACTAGTTACAATGAGCAGTTCTTC. Looking up the rest from reference TRBV5-1 and TRBJ2-1 gives the full variable domain: KAGVTQTPRYLIKTRGQQVTLSCSPISGHRSVSWYQQTPGQGLQFLFEYFSETQRNKGNFPGRFSGRQFSNSRSEMNVSTLELGDSALYLCASSLGGTSYNEQFFGPGTRLTVL.

This clone was recorded once. This rearrangement joins TRBV2 to TRBJ2-1; perhaps TRBD2 as D (6 bases). The CDR3 runs 13 residues. The V and J ends lost 9 bases and 4 bases respectively, with 13 bases between them. The germline gives CDR1 SNHLY, CDR2 FYNNEI. CDR3 sequence: CARRRDLYNEQFF. Here the CDR3 DNA reads TGTGCCAGGCGGAGGGATTTATACAATGAGCAGTTCTTC.

The V and J genes are TRBV6-6 and TRBJ2-3; TRBD2 aligns across 7 bases. The CDR3 loop spans 16 amino acids. V lost 3 bases to trimming and J lost 4 bases; unmatched junction nucleotides: 10. CDR1 MNHNY and CDR2 SVGAGI come from the germline V gene (reference sequence). The DNA for the CDR3 is TGTGCCAGCAGTTATGGTGTTGCGCGGGAGTCAGATACGCAGTATTTT. This codes for CASSYGVARESDTQYF.

The chain employs TRBV30 and TRBJ2-1; 12 bases are a match to TRBD2. Per the germline V gene, CDR1 is GTSNPN and CDR2 is SVGIG (reference sequence). Unmatched junction bases numbered 4, after V lost 0 bases and J lost 7 bases. This CDR3 region has 15 residues. This CDR3 reads CAWSVRLAGGNEQFF. In nucleotides, the CDR3 is TGTGCCTGGAGTGTACGTCTAGCGGGAGGGAATGAGCAGTTCTTC.

The rearrangement uses TRBV28 and TRBJ1-4; 8 bases fit TRBD1. This CDR3 has 16 residues. CDR1 is MDHEN and CDR2 is SYDVKM in the germline V gene. V shed 2 bases, J shed 5 bases, and the junction held 7 bases outside the gene matches. The CDR3 spells CASSLGGQGRNEKLFF. DNA for the CDR3: TGTGCCAGCAGTTTAGGAGGACAGGGAAGAAATGAAAAACTGTTTTTT.

The rearrangement uses TRBV6-5 and TRBJ2-1; the D gene is possibly TRBD2 (7 bases). Trimming shortened V by 2 bases and J by 7 bases, and 15 bases separated the two germline ends. The germline V gene has CDR1 MNHEY and CDR2 SVGAGI. This CDR3 region has 15 residues. The DNA for the CDR3 is TGTGCCAGCAGTTACCGGGGGGCCATTGGAAATGAGCAGTTCTTC. Amino acids: CASSYRGAIGNEQFF.

On this clone itself: One end of the junction varies from germline; a read error may be responsible. The genes are TRBV7-7 and TRBJ2-2; TRBD2 aligns across 9 bases. The CDR3 spans 21 residues. The germline gives CDR1 SSHAT, CDR2 FNYEAQ (reference sequence). The chain's CDR3 is CASSLPITPGGRAEYTGELFF. CDR3 coding DNA: TGTGCTAGCAGCTTGCCGATAACGCCCGGCGGGAGGGCCGAGTACACCGGGGAGCTGTTTTTT.

The chain combines TRBV7-9 with TRBJ2-7; 8 bases are a match to TRBD1. The CDR3 is 15 residues long. Germline loops: CDR1 SEHNR, CDR2 FQNEAQ (reference sequence). With 5 bases clipped from V and 4 bases from J, the junction kept 10 bases outside the gene matches. CDR3 sequence: CASSPDGTGIYEQYF. For the CDR3, the DNA is TGTGCCAGCAGCCCGGACGGGACAGGTATTTACGAGCAGTACTTC.

The chain carries TRBV6-4 and TRBJ1-1; D perhaps matches TRBD1 (5 bases). The CDR3 has 13 amino acids. Trimming removed 4 bases from V and 1 base from J, with 7 bases in between. Germline V gives CDR1 MRHNA, CDR2 SNTAGT. CDR3 in DNA: TGTGCCAGCAGTGCCCAGGGGAACACTGAAGCTTTCTTT. Protein product: CASSAQGNTEAFF.

This clone was counted once. This chain connects TRBV27 to TRBJ2-1; perhaps TRBD2 as D (5 bases). Trimming pared 4 bases from V and 0 bases from J, leaving 16 bases between. The CDR3 is 17 residues long. Germline CDR1 is MNHEY and CDR2 is SMNVEV (reference sequence). CDR3 in amino acids: CASSSSRGVTSYNEQFF. As DNA, the CDR3 is TGTGCCAGCAGTTCCTCTCGGGGAGTAACCTCCTACAATGAGCAGTTCTTC.

This chain links TRBV28 with TRBJ2-7; 8 nucleotides align to TRBD1. V lost 2 bases, J lost 0 bases, and 18 bases stayed unmatched. Germline V lookup: CDR1 MDHEN, CDR2 SYDVKM. There are 20 residues in the CDR3. Here the CDR3 DNA reads TGTGCCAGCAGTTTACAACCAAAAGACTGGACAGGGATCCTCTCCTACGAGCAGTACTTC. It codes for CASSLQPKDWTGILSYEQYF.

This chain joins TRBV10-3 and TRBJ2-2, with D perhaps matching TRBD2 (6 bases). The germline gives CDR1 ENHRY, CDR2 SYGVKD. The germline V and J ends were trimmed by 7 bases and 3 bases, with 18 bases remaining between them. This CDR3 spans 16 amino acids. The CDR3 reads CAIKGSASADTGELFF. CDR3 sequence (DNA): TGTGCCATCAAGGGCTCGGCTAGCGCAGACACCGGGGAGCTGTTTTTT.

The table lists this clone with a count of one. The chain links TRBV9 to TRBJ1-2; D perhaps matches TRBD1 (5 bases). In germline, CDR1 is SGDLS, CDR2 YYNGEE. V shed 0 bases and J shed 0 bases, with 9 bases lying between them. The CDR3 runs 15 residues. The chain's CDR3 is CASSVAGTPNYGYTF. Here the CDR3 DNA reads TGTGCCAGCAGCGTAGCGGGGACTCCTAACTATGGCTACACCTTC.

The chain links TRBV5-1 to TRBJ2-2, with a tentative D call TRBD2 (7 bases). From germline, CDR1 is SGHRS and CDR2 YFSETQ. The V and J ends lost 1 base and 5 bases respectively, with 18 bases between them. There are 17 residues in the CDR3. The DNA of the CDR3 is TGCGCCAGCAGCTTGACAGATCGGACTAGGGGGACCGGGGAGCTGTTTTTT. Translated, it gives CASSLTDRTRGTGELFF.

The chain joins TRBV2 to TRBJ2-1, with 12 bases that match TRBD2. Germline CDR1 reads SNHLY; CDR2 reads FYNNEI. The CDR3 is 16 amino acids. The V segment lost 10 bases and the J segment 4 bases; nucleotides outside the gene matches: 11. The CDR3: CATLAGGWGAYNEQFF. In DNA, the CDR3 is TGTGCCACACTAGCGGGAGGCTGGGGGGCATACAATGAGCAGTTCTTC. Full variable domain (remainder filled in from reference TRBV2 and TRBJ2-1): EPEVTQTPSHQVTQMGQEVILRCVPISNHLYFYWYRQILGQKVEFLVSFYNNEISEKSEIFDDQFSVERPDGSNFTLKIRSTKLEDSAMYFCATLAGGWGAYNEQFFGPGTRLTVL.

The chain combines TRBV6-1 with TRBJ2-1; D possibly corresponds to TRBD1 (6 bases). Germline-derived CDR1 and CDR2 are MNHNS and SASEGT. The CDR3 runs 11 residues. The V gene lost 8 bases and the J gene lost 8 bases, with 10 bases spanning the gap. The CDR3 coding sequence is TGTGCCAGCCAACAGGGCCATGAGCAGTTCTTC. Protein sequence: CASQQGHEQFF.

About this clone itself: The junction shows a germline mismatch at one end, possibly a read error. The chain combines TRBV7-9 with TRBJ2-2; D may be TRBD1 (5 bases). Germline-derived CDR1 and CDR2 are SEHNR and FQNEAQ (reference sequence). The CDR3 spans 15 residues. The CDR3 region is CASSSQGGNIGELFF. Here the CDR3 DNA reads TGTGCCAGCAGCTCCCAGGGTGGAAACATCGGGGAGCTGTTTTTT.

This chain uses TRBV28 with TRBJ1-2; D is perhaps TRBD1 (5 bases). Germline CDR1 is MDHEN and CDR2 is SYDVKM. Trimming left V 6 bases short and J 6 bases short, with 8 bases between. The CDR3 has 11 amino acids. CDR3 DNA: TGTGCCAGCAGATCAGGGAATGGCTACACCTTC. It codes for CASRSGNGYTF.

The rearrangement joins TRBV9 to TRBJ1-6, with 8 bases lining up with TRBD1. Losses at the gene ends were 4 bases for V and 11 bases for J; bases not matched to a gene: 8. CDR1 and CDR2 from the germline V gene are SGDLS and YYNGEE. CDR3 size: 14 residues. The CDR3 here is CASSPQGQGPPLHF. In nucleotides, the CDR3 is TGTGCCAGCAGCCCTCAAGGACAGGGACCACCCCTCCACTTT.

This rearrangement joins TRBV25-1 to TRBJ2-7, with D maybe TRBD1 (6 bases). Germline V lookup: CDR1 MGHDK, CDR2 SYGVNS. The germline V and J ends were trimmed by 6 bases and 3 bases, with 12 bases remaining between them. The CDR3 has 13 residues. CDR3 amino acids: CASSHREIYEQYF. Here the CDR3 DNA reads TGTGCCAGCAGCCACAGGGAGATCTACGAGCAGTACTTC.

The chain links TRBV2 to TRBJ2-1, with 8 bases aligning to TRBD2. The J segment lost 13 bases and the V segment lost 9 bases, leaving 11 bases of the junction unmatched. Germline loops: CDR1 SNHLY, CDR2 FYNNEI. The CDR3 covers 12 residues. CDR3: CASQASGRLQFF. For the CDR3, the DNA is TGTGCCAGTCAGGCTAGCGGGCGTCTCCAGTTCTTC.

This clone occurred once. The rearrangement links TRBV27 to TRBJ1-5, with unresolved D. Trimming took off 5 bases at V and 4 bases at J, with 15 bases between the two ends. CDR3 length: 15 amino acids. CDR1 is MNHEY and CDR2 is SMNVEV in the germline V gene (reference sequence). CDR3 loop: CASSEVGSLNQPQHF. The CDR3 DNA is TGTGCCAGCAGTGAAGTAGGGAGTCTGAATCAGCCCCAGCATTTT.

The genes are TRBV6-1 and TRBJ2-1; tentative D call: TRBD2 (6 bases). V was shortened by 5 bases and J by 8 bases, with 13 bases between the two germline ends. The CDR3 consists of 13 residues. The germline gives CDR1 MNHNS, CDR2 SASEGT. The CDR3 sequence is CASSLRGSDEQFF. The CDR3 nucleotides are TGTGCCAGCAGTCTACGGGGGTCCGATGAGCAGTTCTTC.

The chain combines TRBV5-4 with TRBJ2-6; D is undetermined. V dropped 4 bases and J dropped 1 base, with 12 bases sitting between them. The CDR3 spans 16 residues. Germline lookup yields CDR1 SGHNT and CDR2 YYREEE (reference sequence). The CDR3 is CASSLTPLSGANVLTF. The CDR3 DNA reads TGTGCCAGCAGCCTTACCCCCCTATCTGGGGCCAACGTCCTGACTTTC.

This sequence joins TRBV18 and TRBJ2-5, with D possibly being TRBD2 (6 bases). Germline V CDR1 and CDR2: KGHSH, LQKENI. V lost 3 bases, J lost 5 bases, and 13 bases lay in between. CDR3 length equals 14 residues. CDR3 sequence (DNA): TGTGCCAGCTCACCTTCCGGGAGCGAGGAGACCCAGTACTTC. Encoded protein: CASSPSGSEETQYF.

The chain couples TRBV12-5 to TRBJ1-1, with TRBD1 as a possible D gene (5 bases). V was cut by 6 bases and J by 3 bases, with 8 bases left in between. This CDR3 contains 12 residues. Germline CDR1 reads LGHNT; CDR2 reads FRNRAP. The CDR3 loop is CASGQTDTEAFF. CDR3 in DNA: TGTGCTAGTGGACAGACAGACACTGAAGCTTTCTTT.

The table lists this clone with a count of one. The CDR3 DNA reads as TGTGCCAGCAGCCTCCGGGAGGTGGGGACCCAGTACTTC. Translating it yields CASSLREVGTQYF. The chain has TRBV7-9 and TRBJ2-5; 7 bases align to TRBD2. Losses at the gene ends were 5 bases for V and 7 bases for J; bases not matched to a gene: 7. Germline V gene lookup returns CDR1 SEHNR and CDR2 FQNEAQ (reference sequence). The CDR3 extends over 13 amino acids.

The chain couples TRBV19 to TRBJ2-1; possibly TRBD1 for D (6 bases). Trimming took 1 base from V and 10 from J, leaving 11 bases between them. The germline V gene encodes CDR1 LNHDA and CDR2 SQIVND (reference sequence). The CDR3 is made up of 13 amino acids. CDR3 amino acids: CASSIGNRAEQFF. In DNA, the CDR3 is TGTGCCAGTAGTATAGGAAACAGGGCCGAGCAGTTCTTC.

The rearrangement joins TRBV6-6 to TRBJ1-2, with unresolved D. Germline lookup yields CDR1 MNHNY and CDR2 SVGAGI (reference sequence). The CDR3 length is 13 residues. Trimming left V 6 bases short and J 2 bases short, with 10 bases between. The CDR3 DNA is TGTGCCAGCAGCCTGGGCCCGAACTATGGCTACACCTTC. This encodes CASSLGPNYGYTF.